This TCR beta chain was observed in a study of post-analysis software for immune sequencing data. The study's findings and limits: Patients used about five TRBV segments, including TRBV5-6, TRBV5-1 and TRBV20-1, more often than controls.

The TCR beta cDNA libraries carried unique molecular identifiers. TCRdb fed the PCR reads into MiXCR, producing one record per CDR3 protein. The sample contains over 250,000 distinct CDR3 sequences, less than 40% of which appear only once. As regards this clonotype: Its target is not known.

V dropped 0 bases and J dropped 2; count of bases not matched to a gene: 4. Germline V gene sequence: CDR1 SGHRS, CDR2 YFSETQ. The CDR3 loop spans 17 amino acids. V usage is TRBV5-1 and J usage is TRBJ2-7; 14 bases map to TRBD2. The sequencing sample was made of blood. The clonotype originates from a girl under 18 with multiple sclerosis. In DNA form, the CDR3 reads TGCGCCAGCAGCTTGGAAGGGGGACTAGCGGGAGCCTACGAGCAGTACTTC. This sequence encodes CASSLEGGLAGAYEQYF.